This T cell receptor beta chain stems from a study of CD8 T cells in Susac syndrome. An amount of RNA that ranged from roughly 0.45 to 1 ug was reverse transcribed with random hexamers. TCRdb recomputed calls from the immunoSEQ multiplex PCR reads with MiXCR, one row per CDR3 protein. This table has 150,000 to 200,000 distinct CDR3 sequences, approximately 93% appearing once. Material for sequencing was CD4+ T cells from PBMCs. This sequence was found in a human donor with multiple sclerosis.

In DNA form, the CDR3 reads TGTGCCAGCAGCTTCGTACAGGGCCGGGAGCTGTTTTTT. Its protein is CASSFVQGRELFF. The chain links TRBV11-2 to TRBJ2-2; a possible D gene is TRBD1 (6 bases). The V end was cut by 3 bases, the J end by 9 bases, with 11 bases between. Germline assignment: CDR1 SGHAT and CDR2 FQNNGV. This CDR3 contains 13 residues.